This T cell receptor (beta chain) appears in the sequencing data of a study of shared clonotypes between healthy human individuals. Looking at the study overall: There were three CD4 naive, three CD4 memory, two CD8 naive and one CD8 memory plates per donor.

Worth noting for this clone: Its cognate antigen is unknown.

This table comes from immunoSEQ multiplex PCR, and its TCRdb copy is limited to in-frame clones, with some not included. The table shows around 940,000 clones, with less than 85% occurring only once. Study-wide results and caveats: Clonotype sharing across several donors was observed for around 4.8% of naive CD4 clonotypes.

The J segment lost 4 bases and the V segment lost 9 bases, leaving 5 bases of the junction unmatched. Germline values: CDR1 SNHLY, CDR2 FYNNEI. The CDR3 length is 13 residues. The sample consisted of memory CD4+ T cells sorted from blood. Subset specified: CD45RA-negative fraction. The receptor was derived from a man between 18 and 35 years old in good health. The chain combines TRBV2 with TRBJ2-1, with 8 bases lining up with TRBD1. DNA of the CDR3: TGTGCCAGGCAGGGGGCCCTTTACAATGAGCAGTTCTTC. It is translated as CARQGALYNEQFF.